The source of this TCR beta chain is a study of T-cell memory formation after mild COVID-19. Turning to the study itself: Each donor largely had its own TCR clusters. Whole-study findings and limits: CD8+ contracting clones occupied EMRA, while CD4+ ones occupied mainly CM and EM.

Germline V CDR1 and CDR2: SNHLY, FYNNEI. The CDR3 covers 16 residues. Unmatched junction bases numbered 19, after V lost 6 bases and J lost 11 bases. One entry per CDR3 protein results from TCRdb running MiXCR on the 5' RACE reads. Of a few hundred thousand distinct CDR3 sequences listed, around 21% are singletons. Worth noting for this clonotype: As yet, its antigen is unknown.

The genes are TRBV2 and TRBJ1-5; 7 nucleotides align to TRBD1. The sequenced sample was PBMCs or a T cell subset sorted from them (not recorded which). The sequence was obtained from an adult woman who had mild COVID-19 (a few samples of this study predate the infection). Cell type and time point are not known. The CDR3 loop is CASRADRARGTVAQHF. CDR3 sequence (DNA): TGTGCCAGCAGGGCTGACAGGGCTCGAGGCACGGTAGCCCAGCATTTT.